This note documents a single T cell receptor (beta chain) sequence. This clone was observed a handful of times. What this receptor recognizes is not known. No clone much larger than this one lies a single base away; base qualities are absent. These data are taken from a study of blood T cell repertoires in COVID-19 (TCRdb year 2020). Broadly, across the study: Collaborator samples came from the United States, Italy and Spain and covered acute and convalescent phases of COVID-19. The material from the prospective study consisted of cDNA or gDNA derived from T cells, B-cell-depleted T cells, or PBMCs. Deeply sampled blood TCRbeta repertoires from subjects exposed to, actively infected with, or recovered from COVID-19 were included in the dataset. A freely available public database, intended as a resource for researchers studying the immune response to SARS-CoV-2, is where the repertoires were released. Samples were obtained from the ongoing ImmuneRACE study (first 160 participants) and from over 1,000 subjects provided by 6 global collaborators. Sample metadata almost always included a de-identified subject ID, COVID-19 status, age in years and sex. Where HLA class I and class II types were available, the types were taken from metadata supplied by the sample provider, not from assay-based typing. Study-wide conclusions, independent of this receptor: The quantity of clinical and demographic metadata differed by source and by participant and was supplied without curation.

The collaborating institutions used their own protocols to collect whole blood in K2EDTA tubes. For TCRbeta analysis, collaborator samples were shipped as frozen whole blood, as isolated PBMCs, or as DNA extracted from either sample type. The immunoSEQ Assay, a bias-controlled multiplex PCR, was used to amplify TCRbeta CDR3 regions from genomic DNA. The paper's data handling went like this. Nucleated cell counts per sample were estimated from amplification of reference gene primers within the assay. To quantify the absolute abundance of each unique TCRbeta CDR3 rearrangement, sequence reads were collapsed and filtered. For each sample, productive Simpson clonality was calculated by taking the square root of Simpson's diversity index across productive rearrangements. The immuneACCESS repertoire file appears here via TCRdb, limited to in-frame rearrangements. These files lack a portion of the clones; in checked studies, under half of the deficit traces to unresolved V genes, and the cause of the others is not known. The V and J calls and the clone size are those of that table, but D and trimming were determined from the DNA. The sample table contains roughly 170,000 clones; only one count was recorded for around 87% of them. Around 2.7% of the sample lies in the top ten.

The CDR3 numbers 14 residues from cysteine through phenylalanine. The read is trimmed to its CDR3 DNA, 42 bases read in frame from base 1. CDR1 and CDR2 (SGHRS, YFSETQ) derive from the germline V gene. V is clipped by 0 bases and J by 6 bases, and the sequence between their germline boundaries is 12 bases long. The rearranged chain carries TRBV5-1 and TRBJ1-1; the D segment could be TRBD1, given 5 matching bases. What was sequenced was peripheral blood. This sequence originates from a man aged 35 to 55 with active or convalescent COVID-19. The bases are TGCGCCAGCAGCTTGGCCGGAGGAGGGGCTGAAGCTTTCTTT. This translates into CASSLAGGGAEAFF.